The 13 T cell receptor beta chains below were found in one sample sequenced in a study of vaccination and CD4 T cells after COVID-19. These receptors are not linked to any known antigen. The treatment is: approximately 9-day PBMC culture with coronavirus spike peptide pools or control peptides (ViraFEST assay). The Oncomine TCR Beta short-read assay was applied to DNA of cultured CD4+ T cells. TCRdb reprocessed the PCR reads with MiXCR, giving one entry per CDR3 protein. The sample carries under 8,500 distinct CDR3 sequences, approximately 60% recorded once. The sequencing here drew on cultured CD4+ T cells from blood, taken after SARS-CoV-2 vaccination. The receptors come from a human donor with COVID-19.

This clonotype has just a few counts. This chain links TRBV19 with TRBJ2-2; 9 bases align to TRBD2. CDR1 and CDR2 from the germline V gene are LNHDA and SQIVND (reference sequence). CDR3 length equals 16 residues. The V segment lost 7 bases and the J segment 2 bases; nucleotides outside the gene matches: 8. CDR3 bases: TGTGCCAGTACTCCCCGACTAGCGGAAAACACCGGGGAGCTGTTTTTT. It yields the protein CASTPRLAENTGELFF.

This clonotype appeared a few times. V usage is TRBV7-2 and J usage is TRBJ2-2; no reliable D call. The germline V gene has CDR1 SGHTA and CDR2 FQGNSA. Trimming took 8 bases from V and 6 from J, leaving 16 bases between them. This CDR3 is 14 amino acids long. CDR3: CASGASMWSGELFF. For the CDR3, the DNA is TGTGCCAGCGGAGCCTCTATGTGGTCCGGGGAGCTGTTTTTT.

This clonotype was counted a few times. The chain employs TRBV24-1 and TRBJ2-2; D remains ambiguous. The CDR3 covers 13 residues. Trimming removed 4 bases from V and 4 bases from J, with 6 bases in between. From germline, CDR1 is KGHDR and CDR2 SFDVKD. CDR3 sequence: CATSDQTTGELFF. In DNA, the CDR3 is TGTGCCACCAGTGACCAAACCACCGGGGAGCTGTTTTTT.

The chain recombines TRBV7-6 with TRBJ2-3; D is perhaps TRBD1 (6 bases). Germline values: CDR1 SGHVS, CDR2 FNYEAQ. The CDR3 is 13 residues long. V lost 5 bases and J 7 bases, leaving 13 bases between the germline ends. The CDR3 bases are TGTGCCAGCAGCCAAATTCAGGGGAATACGCAGTATTTT. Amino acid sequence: CASSQIQGNTQYF.

CDR3 sequence: CASITPGGKGEQYF. The CDR3 DNA follows: TGTGCCAGCATCACGCCGGGCGGGAAAGGCGAGCAGTACTTC. V usage is TRBV28 and J usage is TRBJ2-7; a possible D gene is TRBD2 (6 bases). Germline values: CDR1 MDHEN, CDR2 SYDVKM. Trimming took 7 bases from V and 6 from J, leaving 19 bases between them. CDR3 length: 14 amino acids.

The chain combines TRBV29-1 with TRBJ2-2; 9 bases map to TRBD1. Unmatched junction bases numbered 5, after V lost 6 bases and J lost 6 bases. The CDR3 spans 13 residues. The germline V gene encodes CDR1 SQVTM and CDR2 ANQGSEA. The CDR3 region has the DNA TGCAGCGTACCGGGACAGGGCGCCGGGGAGCTGTTTTTT. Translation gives CSVPGQGAGELFF.

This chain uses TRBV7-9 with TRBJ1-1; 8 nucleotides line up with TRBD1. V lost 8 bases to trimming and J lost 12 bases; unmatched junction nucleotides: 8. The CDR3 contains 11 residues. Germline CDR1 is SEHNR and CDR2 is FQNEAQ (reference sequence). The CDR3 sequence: CASGAGTGPFF. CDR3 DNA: TGTGCCAGCGGGGCCGGGACAGGCCCTTTCTTT.

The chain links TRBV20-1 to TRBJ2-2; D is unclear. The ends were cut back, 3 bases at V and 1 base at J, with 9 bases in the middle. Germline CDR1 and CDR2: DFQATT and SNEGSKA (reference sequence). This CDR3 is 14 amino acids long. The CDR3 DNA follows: TGCAGTGCTAGGGGAATATTGAACACCGGGGAGCTGTTTTTT. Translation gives CSARGILNTGELFF.

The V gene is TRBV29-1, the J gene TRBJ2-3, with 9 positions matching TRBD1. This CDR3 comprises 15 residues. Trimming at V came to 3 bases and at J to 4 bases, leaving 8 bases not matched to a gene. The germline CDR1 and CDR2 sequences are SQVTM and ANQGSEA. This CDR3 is CSVDQTGGRPDTQYF. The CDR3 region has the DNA TGCAGCGTTGATCAGACAGGGGGGAGACCAGATACGCAGTATTTT.

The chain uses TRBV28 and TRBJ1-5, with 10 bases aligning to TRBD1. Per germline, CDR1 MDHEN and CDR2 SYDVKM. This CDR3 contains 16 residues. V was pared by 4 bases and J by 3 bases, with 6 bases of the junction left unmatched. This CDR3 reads CASSSPGQGNNQPQHF. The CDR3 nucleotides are TGTGCCAGCAGTTCTCCGGGACAGGGGAACAATCAGCCCCAGCATTTT.

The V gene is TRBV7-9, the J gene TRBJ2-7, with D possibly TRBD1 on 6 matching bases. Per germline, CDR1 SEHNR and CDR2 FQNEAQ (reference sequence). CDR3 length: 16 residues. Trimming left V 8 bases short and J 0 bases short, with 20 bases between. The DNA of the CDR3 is TGTGCCAGCGACCGTTATGGGCAGGGGAGCTCCTACGAGCAGTACTTC. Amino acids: CASDRYGQGSSYEQYF. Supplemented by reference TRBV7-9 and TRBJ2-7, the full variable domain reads DTGVSQNPRHKITKRGQNVTFRCDPISEHNRLYWYRQTLGQGPEFLTYFQNEAQLEKSRLLSDRFSAERPKGSFSTLEIQRTEQGDSAMYLCASDRYGQGSSYEQYFGPGTRLTVT.

The CDR3, as DNA: TGTGCCAGCAGCCGCGGTAGCAGCGGGGCGGGGGACACCGGGGAGCTGTTTTTT. It encodes CASSRGSSGAGDTGELFF. The V call is TRBV7-9, the J call TRBJ2-2, with TRBD2 matching 7 bases. The germline V gene has CDR1 SEHNR and CDR2 FQNEAQ (reference sequence). Trimming took 5 bases from V and 3 from J; bases not matched to a gene: 15. This CDR3 has 18 residues.

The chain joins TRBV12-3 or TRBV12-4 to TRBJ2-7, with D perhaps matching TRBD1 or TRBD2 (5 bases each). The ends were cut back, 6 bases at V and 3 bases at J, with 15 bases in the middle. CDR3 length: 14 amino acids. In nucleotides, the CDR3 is TGTGCCAGCAGGCCGTCGGGACGGAGCTACGAGCAGTACTTC. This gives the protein CASRPSGRSYEQYF.